The source of this T cell receptor (beta chain) is a study of cytotoxic CD8 clonotypes in ibrutinib-treated CLL. Overall study: The patients comprised about a dozen relapsed/refractory and roughly 15 treatment-naive cases, some 17 IGHV unmutated. Findings and caveats of the study: Among the clonotypes, public ones were uncommon and contracted or held stable on treatment.

As regards this clone: What it binds is unknown.

Genomic DNA in a quantity of 1.5 to 2 micrograms was derived from cryopreserved PBMCs for TCR beta libraries. This CDR3 is 15 amino acids long. Germline-derived CDR1 and CDR2 are MNHEY and SMNVEV (reference sequence). V gave up 5 bases and J gave up 3 bases; unmatched junction bases: 5. Produced via immunoSEQ multiplex PCR; TCRdb's table is partial and in-frame only. The table lists 45,000 or so clones, roughly three quarters of them singletons. The receptor comes from a human donor with chronic lymphocytic leukemia. The chain uses TRBV27 and TRBJ2-2; 8 nucleotides match TRBD2. Sequenced material: PBMCs, taken after 12 months of ibrutinib treatment. CDR3: CASSKGLGYTGELFF. The CDR3 DNA sequence: TGTGCCAGCAGTAAGGGACTAGGCTACACCGGGGAGCTGTTTTTT.